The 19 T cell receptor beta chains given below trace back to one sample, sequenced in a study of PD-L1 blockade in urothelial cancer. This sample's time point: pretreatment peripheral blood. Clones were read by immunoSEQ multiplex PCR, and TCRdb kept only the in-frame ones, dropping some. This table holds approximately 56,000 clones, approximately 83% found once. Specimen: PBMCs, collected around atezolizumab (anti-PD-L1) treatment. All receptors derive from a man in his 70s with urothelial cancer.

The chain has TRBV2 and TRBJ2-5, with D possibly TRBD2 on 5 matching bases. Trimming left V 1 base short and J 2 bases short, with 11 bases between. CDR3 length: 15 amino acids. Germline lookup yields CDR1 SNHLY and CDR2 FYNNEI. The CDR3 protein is CASSEGAELQETQYF. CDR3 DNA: TGTGCCAGCAGTGAAGGAGCGGAGCTACAAGAGACCCAGTACTTC.

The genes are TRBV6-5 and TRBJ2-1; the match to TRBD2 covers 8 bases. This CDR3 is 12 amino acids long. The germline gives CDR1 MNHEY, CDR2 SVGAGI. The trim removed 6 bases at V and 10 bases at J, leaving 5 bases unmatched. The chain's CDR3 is CASRAGGGEQFF. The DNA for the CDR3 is TGTGCCAGCAGGGCGGGGGGTGGCGAGCAGTTCTTC.

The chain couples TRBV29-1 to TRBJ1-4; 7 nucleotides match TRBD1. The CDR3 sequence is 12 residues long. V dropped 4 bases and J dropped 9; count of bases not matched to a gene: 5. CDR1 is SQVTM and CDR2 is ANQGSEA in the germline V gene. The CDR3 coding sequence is TGCAGCGTTGGAGGGGGCGCAAAAAAACTGTTTTTT. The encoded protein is CSVGGGAKKLFF.

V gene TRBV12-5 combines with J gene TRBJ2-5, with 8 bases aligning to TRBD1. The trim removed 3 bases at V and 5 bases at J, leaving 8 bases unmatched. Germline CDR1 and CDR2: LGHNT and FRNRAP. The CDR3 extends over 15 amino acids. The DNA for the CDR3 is TGTGCTAGTGGTTTAAACAGGGGGAGTCGGGAGACCCAGTACTTC. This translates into CASGLNRGSRETQYF.

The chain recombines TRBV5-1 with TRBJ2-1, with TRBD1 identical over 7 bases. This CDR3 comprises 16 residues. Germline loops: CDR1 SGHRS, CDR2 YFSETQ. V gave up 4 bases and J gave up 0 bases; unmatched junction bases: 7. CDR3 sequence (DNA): TGCGCCAGCAGCCAAAGACAGGGTAGCTCCTACAATGAGCAGTTCTTC. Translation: CASSQRQGSSYNEQFF.

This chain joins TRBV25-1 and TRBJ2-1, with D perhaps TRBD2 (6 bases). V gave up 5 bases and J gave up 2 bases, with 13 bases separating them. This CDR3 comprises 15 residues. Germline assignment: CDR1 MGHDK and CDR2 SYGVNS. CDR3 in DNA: TGTGCCAGCAGTCCGCGGGGCCGCACCTACAATGAGCAGTTCTTC. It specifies CASSPRGRTYNEQFF.

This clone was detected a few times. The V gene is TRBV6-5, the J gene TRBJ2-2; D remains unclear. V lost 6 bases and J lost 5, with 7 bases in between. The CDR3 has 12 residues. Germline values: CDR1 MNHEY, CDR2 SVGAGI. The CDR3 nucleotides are TGTGCCAGCAGGGAGCATACCGGGGAGCTGTTTTTT. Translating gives CASREHTGELFF.

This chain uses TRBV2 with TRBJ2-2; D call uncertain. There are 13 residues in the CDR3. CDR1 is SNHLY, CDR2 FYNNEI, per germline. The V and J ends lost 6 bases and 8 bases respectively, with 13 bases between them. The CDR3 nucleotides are TGTGCCAGCAGAGTTCTAGTCGTAGGGGAGCTGTTTTTT. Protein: CASRVLVVGELFF.

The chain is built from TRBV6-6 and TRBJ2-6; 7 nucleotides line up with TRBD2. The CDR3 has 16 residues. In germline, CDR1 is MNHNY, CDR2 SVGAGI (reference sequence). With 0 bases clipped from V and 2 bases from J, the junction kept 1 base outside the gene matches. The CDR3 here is CASSYSGGTGANVLTF. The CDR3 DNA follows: TGTGCCAGCAGTTACTCGGGGGGGACTGGGGCCAACGTCCTGACTTTC.

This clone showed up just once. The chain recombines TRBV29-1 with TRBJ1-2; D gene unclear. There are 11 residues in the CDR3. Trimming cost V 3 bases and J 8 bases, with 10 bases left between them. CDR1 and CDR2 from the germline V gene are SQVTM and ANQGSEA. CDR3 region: CSVEGEGGYTF. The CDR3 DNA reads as TGCAGCGTTGAGGGAGAGGGCGGCTACACCTTC.

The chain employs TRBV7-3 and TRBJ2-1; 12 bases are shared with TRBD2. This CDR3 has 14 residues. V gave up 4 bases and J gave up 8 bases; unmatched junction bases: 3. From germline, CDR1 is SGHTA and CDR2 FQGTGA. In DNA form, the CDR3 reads TGTGCCAGCAGCTGGACTAGCGGGGTCCATGAGCAGTTCTTC. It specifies CASSWTSGVHEQFF.

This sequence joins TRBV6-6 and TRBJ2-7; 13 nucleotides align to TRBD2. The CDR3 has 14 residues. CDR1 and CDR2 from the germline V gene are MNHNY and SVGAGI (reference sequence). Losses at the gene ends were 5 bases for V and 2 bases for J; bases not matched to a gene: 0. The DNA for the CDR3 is TGTGCCAGCAGTGGACTAGCGGGGGCCTACGAGCAGTACTTC. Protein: CASSGLAGAYEQYF.

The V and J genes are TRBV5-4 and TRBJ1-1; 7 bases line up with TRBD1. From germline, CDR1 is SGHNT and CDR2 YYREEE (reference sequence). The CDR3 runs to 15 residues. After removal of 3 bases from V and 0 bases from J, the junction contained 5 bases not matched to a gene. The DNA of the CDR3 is TGTGCCAGCAGCTCAAGGACAGGCATGAACACTGAAGCTTTCTTT. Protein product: CASSSRTGMNTEAFF.

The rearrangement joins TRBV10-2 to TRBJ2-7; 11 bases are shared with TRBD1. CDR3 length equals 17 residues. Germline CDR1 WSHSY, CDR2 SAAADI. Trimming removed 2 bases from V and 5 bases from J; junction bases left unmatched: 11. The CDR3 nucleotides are TGCGCCAGCAGTGAGGCGATTGGACAGGGGGCGCACCACGAGCAGTACTTC. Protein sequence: CASSEAIGQGAHHEQYF.

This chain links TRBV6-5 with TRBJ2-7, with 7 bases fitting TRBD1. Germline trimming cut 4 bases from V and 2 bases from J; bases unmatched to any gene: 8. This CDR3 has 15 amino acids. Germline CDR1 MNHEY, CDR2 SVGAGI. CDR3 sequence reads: CASSSTGTAAYEQYF. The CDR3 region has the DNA TGTGCCAGCAGTTCCACCGGGACAGCCGCCTACGAGCAGTACTTC.

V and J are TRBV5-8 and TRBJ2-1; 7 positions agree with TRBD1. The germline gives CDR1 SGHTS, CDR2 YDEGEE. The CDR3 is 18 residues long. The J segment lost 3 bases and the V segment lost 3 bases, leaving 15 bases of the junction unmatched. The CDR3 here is CASSSNRGIGSGYNEQFF. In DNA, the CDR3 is TGTGCCAGCAGCTCTAACAGGGGAATCGGCTCGGGCTACAATGAGCAGTTCTTC.

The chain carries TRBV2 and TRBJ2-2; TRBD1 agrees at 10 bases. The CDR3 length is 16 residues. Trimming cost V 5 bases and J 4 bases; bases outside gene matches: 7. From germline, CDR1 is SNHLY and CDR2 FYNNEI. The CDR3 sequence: CASSLAGTGVTGELFF. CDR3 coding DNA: TGTGCCAGCAGTTTAGCCGGGACAGGGGTCACCGGGGAGCTGTTTTTT.

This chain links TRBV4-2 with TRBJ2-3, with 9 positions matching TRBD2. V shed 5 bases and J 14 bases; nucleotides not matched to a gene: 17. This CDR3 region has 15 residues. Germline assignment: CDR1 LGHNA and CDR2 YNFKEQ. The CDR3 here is CASSLSSGRHRYAYF. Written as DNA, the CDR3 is TGTGCCAGCAGCTTGTCCAGCGGGAGGCACAGATACGCGTATTTT.

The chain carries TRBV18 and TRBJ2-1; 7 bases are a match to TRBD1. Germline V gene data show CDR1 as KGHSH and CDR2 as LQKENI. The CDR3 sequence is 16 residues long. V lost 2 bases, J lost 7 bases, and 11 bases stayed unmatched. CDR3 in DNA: TGTGCCAGCTCACCAAGCAAGGGGGCTCTTTCAAATGAGCAGTTCTTC. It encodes CASSPSKGALSNEQFF.